The rows below give T cell receptor beta chains drawn from one sample of a study of prognosis after radiotherapy for stage I lung cancer. Via MiXCR, TCRdb re-called the multiplex PCR reads, giving one row per CDR3 protein. Here the sample spans 25,000 to 35,000 distinct CDR3 sequences, about half being singletons. The sample consisted of PBMCs, taken before or after stereotactic body radiation therapy (not recorded which). These receptors all stem from a donor aged 50 or older with non-small cell lung cancer. CDR3s include the opening cysteine and the closing phenylalanine or tryptophan. D genes are given only for firm matches. Clone size is not always given. Where it is, it says once, few, many or a class for expanded clones.

CDR3aa | CDR3nt | d_gene | j_gene | v_gene | abundance
CSASPRGLTVSPLKF | TGCAGTGCTAGCCCCAGGGGATTAACCGTTTCACCCCTCAAATTT | . | TRBJ1-6 | TRBV20-1 | .
CASSLGGGGTGAFF | TGCGCCAGCAGCCTGGGTGGAGGGGGCACTGGAGCTTTCTTT | TRBD1 | TRBJ1-1 | TRBV5-1 | .
CASSSPWTSGVQPQETQYF | TGTGCCAGCAGCTCCCCCTGGACTAGCGGGGTCCAGCCTCAAGAGACCCAGTACTTC | TRBD2 | TRBJ2-5 | TRBV5-4 | .
CAARQGANTGELFF | TGTGCTGCAAGACAGGGGGCGAACACCGGGGAGCTGTTTTTT | TRBD1 | TRBJ2-2 | TRBV18 | many
CSARPGTGSYGYTF | TGCAGTGCCAGACCGGGGACAGGGTCGTATGGCTACACCTTC | TRBD1 | TRBJ1-2 | TRBV20-1 | many
CASSLPSGTTYNEQFF | TGTGCCAGCAGCTTACCCAGCGGGACTACCTACAATGAGCAGTTCTTC | TRBD2 | TRBJ2-1 | TRBV7-8 | .
CASNKYSNQPQHF | TGTGCCAGCAATAAATATAGCAATCAGCCCCAGCATTTT | . | TRBJ1-5 | TRBV28 | once
CASSLYDGRSSYNSPLHF | TGTGCCAGCAGCTTATACGACGGCCGGAGCTCCTATAATTCACCCCTCCACTTT | . | TRBJ1-6 | TRBV11-2 | once
CASSPTQGQGVSYEQYF | TGTGCCAGCAGCCCAACTCAGGGACAGGGTGTCTCCTACGAGCAGTACTTC | TRBD1 | TRBJ2-7 | TRBV7-9 | many
CASSYLDGYTF | TGTGCCAGCAGCTACCTTGATGGCTACACCTTC | . | TRBJ1-2 | TRBV5-4 | many
CASSPLGRPYEQYF | TGTGCCAGCAGCCCACTGGGTAGGCCTTACGAGCAGTACTTC | . | TRBJ2-7 | TRBV9 | .
CSAPTRSAYEQYF | TGCAGTGCTCCGACTAGATCCGCCTACGAGCAGTACTTC | . | TRBJ2-7 | TRBV20-1 | .
CASSQFGTSGSSYEQYF | TGTGCCAGCAGCCAGTTCGGGACTAGCGGGAGCTCCTACGAGCAGTACTTC | TRBD2 | TRBJ2-7 | TRBV27 | many
CASSLSPLVVGELFF | TGTGCCAGCAGTTTATCCCCCTTAGTGGTTGGGGAGCTGTTTTTT | . | TRBJ2-2 | TRBV27 | many
CASSFGLVSDTQYF | TGTGCCAGCAGTTTCGGACTAGTGTCAGATACGCAGTATTTT | TRBD2 | TRBJ2-3 | TRBV7-9 | once
CASIPYRGGYTF | TGTGCCAGCATCCCTTACAGGGGCGGCTACACCTTC | TRBD1 | TRBJ1-2 | TRBV7-2 | once
CASNGNSYEQYF | TGTGCCAGCAATGGCAACTCCTACGAGCAGTACTTC | . | TRBJ2-7 | TRBV6-2/TRBV6-3 | .
CASSLVRYEQYF | TGTGCCAGCAGCTTAGTTCGCTACGAGCAGTACTTC | . | TRBJ2-7 | TRBV11-2 | many
CASSYDNSPLHF | TGTGCCAGCAGTTACGATAATTCACCCCTCCACTTT | . | TRBJ1-6 | TRBV6-2/TRBV6-3 | once
CSAHLTGLGTGELFF | TGCAGTGCTCACCTAACGGGACTCGGCACCGGTGAGCTGTTTTTT | . | TRBJ2-2 | TRBV20-1 | .
CAISQDMGVGGSNVLTF | TGTGCCATCAGCCAAGACATGGGGGTGGGTGGGTCCAACGTCCTGACTTTC | . | TRBJ2-6 | TRBV4-2 | .
CASSFGDRGRQPQHF | TGTGCCAGCAGCTTCGGAGACAGGGGTCGTCAGCCCCAGCATTTT | TRBD1 | TRBJ1-5 | TRBV7-2 | many
CASSVRGNIQYF | TGTGCCAGCAGTGTACGGGGTAACATTCAGTACTTC | . | TRBJ2-4 | TRBV6-1 | many
CSAGLPGRAFSPLHF | TGCAGTGCTGGACTCCCGGGACGGGCATTTTCACCCCTCCACTTC | . | TRBJ1-6 | TRBV20-1 | once
CASSLRDGEQYF | TGTGCCAGCAGCCTCAGGGACGGGGAGCAGTACTTC | . | TRBJ2-7 | TRBV5-6 | many
CASSGNRDRVNEQFF | TGTGCCAGCAGTGGAAACCGAGACAGGGTCAATGAGCAGTTCTTT | TRBD1 | TRBJ2-1 | TRBV27 | .
CASSYSGTGDFSGNTIYF | TGTGCCAGCAGTTACTCGGGGACAGGCGACTTCTCTGGAAACACCATATATTTT | TRBD1 | TRBJ1-3 | TRBV6-5 | medium-sized
CAISGTHSYEQYF | TGTGCCATCTCCGGGACTCACTCCTACGAGCAGTACTTC | . | TRBJ2-7 | TRBV6-1 | medium-sized